This T cell receptor beta chain was retrieved from a study of early T cells in non-severe SARS-CoV-2 infection (dated by TCRdb to the early 2020s). The study in broad terms: TCR sequencing used bulk RNA from unsorted whole blood, so alpha and beta chains could not be paired. Summary of the overall study and its limitations: VDJdb matching was skewed toward anti-spike CD8 responses, so virus-specific expansions were likely underestimated and private and CD4 specificities were missed.

Of note for this clonotype: Its antigen is unknown. Nothing much larger sits one base from this clone, and base qualities are not available.

The library was prepared using 5' RACE. Sequencing instrument: NextSeq 500. In the TCR library protocol, unique molecular identifiers were attached to individual cDNA molecules to correct for PCR bias and sequencing error. Both TCR alpha and beta chains were sequenced, and tight co-correlation was observed between alpha and beta sequence abundances in each sample. Under the source paper's analysis protocol: Decombinator V4 was used to perform V gene, J gene and CDR3 annotation of TCR sequences. TCRs were defined as expanded if a significant change between any two time points was detected under a Poisson model with p below 0.0001. TCR abundances were normalised to the total number of TCRs sequenced per sample and were expressed as counts per million. MAIT TCRs were defined by TRAV1-2 paired with TRAJ12, TRAJ20 or TRAJ33, and iNKT TCRs by TRAV10 paired with TRAJ18. VDJdb, accessed on 1 November 2021, was searched for TCRs annotated for CMV, EBV and SARS-CoV-2, and TCRs annotated for more than one antigen were excluded. TCRdb took the public reads, trimmed them with fastp at Q25, ran MiXCR for clone calling and kept in-frame beta chains. CDR3 protein sequences are deduplicated, and each keeps its most common genes and DNA. For this entry, the V and J calls and clone size follow TCRdb and not the study's own pipeline. The sample contains tens of thousands of distinct CDR3 sequences, roughly a tenth of them found a single time. 4.5% to 5.5% of the sample is held by the ten biggest clonotypes.

A case-control design nested within a healthcare worker cohort in London, UK, was used, with weekly nasopharyngeal swab PCR tests and blood sampling performed. Healthcare workers were recruited between 23 and 31 March 2020, during the week of the UK lockdown, and were followed weekly for up to about 16 weeks. The germline V gene (reference sequence) gives CDR1 as LGHDT and CDR2 as YNNKEL. Trimmed from V: 3 bases; trimmed from J: 1 base; junction bases lacking a gene match: 10. From the cysteine up to the phenylalanine, the CDR3 has a length of 19 residues. The CDR3 DNA has 57 bases and is translated from base 1.

The sequence is built from TRBV3-1 and TRBJ2-6; the central 9 bases match TRBD2. Sequencing was carried out using whole blood. This TCR derives from an adult who was a healthcare worker with PCR-confirmed SARS-CoV-2 infection or an uninfected control (not recorded which). The CDR3 amino acid sequence is: CASSHRLAGLSSGANVLTF. The DNA sequence follows: TGTGCCAGCAGCCACCGCCTAGCGGGATTATCTTCTGGGGCCAACGTCCTGACTTTC.